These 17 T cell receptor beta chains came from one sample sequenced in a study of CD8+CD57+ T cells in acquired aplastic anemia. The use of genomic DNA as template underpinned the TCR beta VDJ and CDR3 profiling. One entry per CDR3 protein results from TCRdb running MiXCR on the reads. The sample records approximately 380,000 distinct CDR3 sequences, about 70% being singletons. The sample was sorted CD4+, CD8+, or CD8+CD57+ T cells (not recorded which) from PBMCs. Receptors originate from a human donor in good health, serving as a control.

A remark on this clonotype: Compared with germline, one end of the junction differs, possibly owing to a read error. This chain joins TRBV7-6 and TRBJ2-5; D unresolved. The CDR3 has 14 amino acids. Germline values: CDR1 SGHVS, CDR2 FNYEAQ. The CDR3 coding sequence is TGTGCCAGCAGCTTAAGAGCGAGGACGCCACTCCATGGCTTC. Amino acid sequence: CASSLRARTPLHGF. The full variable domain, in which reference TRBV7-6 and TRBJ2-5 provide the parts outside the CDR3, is GAGVSQSPRYKVTKRGQDVALRCDPISGHVSLYWYRQALGQGPEFLTYFNYEAQQDKSGLPNDRFSAERPEGSISTLTIQRTEQRDSAMYRCASSLRARTPLHGFGPGTRLLVL.

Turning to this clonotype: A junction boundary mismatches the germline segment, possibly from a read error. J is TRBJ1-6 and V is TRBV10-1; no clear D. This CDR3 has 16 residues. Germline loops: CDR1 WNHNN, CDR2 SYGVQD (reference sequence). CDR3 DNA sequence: TGCGCCAGCAGTGCCCATCAGGTTGATAATAAGTCACCCCTCCACTTT. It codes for CASSAHQVDNKSPLHF.

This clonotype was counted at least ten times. Here the CDR3 reads CSARDNSNYGYTF. The CDR3 DNA reads TGCAGTGCCCGGGACAACTCTAACTATGGCTACACCTTC. This chain uses TRBV20-1 with TRBJ1-2; D is possibly TRBD1 (6 bases). V was clipped by 6 bases and J by 0 bases, with 11 bases between them. Per germline, CDR1 DFQATT and CDR2 SNEGSKA (reference sequence). The CDR3 length is 13 residues.

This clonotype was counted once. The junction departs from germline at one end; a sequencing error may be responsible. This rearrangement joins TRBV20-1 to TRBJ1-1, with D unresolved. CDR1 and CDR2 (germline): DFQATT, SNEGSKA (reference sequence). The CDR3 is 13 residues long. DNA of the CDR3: TGCGGTGCTAGTGGTCCCATTGAAAAACAAGCTTTCTTT. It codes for CGASGPIEKQAFF.

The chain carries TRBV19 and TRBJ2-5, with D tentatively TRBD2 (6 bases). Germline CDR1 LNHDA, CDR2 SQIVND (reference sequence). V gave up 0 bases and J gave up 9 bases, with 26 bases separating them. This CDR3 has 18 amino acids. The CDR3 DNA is TGTGCCAGTAGTATAGAGGGACTCCTACCAGAGACTAATCAGCCCCAGTACTTC. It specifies CASSIEGLLPETNQPQYF.

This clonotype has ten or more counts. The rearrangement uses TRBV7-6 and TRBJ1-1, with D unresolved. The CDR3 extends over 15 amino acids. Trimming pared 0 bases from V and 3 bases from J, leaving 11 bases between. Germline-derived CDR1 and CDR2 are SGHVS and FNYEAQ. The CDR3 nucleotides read TGTGCCAGCAGCTTAGCGCTGGACGGATACACTGAAGCTTTCTTT. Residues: CASSLALDGYTEAFF.

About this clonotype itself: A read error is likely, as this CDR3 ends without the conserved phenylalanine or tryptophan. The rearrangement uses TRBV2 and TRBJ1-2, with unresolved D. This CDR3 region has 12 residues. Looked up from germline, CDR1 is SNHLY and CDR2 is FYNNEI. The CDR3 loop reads CASRMTTNGYTT. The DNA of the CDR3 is TGTGCCAGCCGGATGACAACTAATGGTTACACCACC.

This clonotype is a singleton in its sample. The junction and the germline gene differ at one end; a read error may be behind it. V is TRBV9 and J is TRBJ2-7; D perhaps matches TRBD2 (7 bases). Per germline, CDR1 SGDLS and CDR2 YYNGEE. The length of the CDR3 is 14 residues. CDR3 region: CASSAGRGAGETHF. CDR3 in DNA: TGTGCCAGCAGCGCGGGACGGGGGGCCGGGGAGACCCACTTC.

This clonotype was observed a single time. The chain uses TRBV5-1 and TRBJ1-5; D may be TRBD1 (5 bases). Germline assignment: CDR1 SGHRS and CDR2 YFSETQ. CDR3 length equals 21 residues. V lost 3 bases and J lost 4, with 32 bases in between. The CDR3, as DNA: TGCGCCAGCAGCTCTGGCAGGGAGGGCGCGGCATACACGAATTTTAATCAGCCCCAGCATTTT. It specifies CASSSGREGAAYTNFNQPQHF.

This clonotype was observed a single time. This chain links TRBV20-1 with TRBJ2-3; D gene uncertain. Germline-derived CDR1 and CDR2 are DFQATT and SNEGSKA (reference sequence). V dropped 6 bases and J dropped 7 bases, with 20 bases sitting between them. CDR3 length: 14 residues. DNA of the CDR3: TGCAGTGCCCCCCTTACCGGGCCCGTGCATACGCAGTATTTT. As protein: CSAPLTGPVHTQYF.

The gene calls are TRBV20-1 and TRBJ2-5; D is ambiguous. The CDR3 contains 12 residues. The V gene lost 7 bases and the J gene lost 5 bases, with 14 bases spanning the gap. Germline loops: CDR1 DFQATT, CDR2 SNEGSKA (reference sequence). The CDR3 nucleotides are TGCAGTGTAACCGAGTTATCGGAGACCCAGTACTTC. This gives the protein CSVTELSETQYF.

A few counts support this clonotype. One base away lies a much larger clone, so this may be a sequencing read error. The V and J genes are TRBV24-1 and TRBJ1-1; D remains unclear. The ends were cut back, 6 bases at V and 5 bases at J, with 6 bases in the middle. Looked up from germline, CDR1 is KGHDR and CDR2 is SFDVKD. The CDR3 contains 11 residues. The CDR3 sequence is CATSSPTEAFF. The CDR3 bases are TGTGCCACCAGTTCACCAACTGAAGCTTTCTTT.

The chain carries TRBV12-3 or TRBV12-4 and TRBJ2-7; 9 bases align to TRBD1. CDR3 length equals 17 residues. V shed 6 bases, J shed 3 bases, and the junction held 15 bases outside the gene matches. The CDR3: CASSPPPGTGKGYEQYF. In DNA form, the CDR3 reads TGTGCCAGCAGCCCCCCACCCGGGACAGGGAAAGGCTACGAGCAGTACTTC.

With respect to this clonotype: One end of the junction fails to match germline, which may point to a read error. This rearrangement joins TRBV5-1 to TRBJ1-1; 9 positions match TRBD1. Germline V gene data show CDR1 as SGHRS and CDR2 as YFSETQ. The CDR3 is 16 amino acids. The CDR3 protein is CASSLNPGQGNTEAFF. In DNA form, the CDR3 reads TGTGCCAGCAGCCTTAACCCGGGACAGGGGAACACTGAAGCTTTCTTT.

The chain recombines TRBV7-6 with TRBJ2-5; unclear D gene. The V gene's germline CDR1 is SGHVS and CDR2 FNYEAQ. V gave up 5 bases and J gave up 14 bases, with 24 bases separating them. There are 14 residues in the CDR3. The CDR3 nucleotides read TGTGCCAGCAGCGCCAGGACGGTGAACACGGCAGCTTACTTC. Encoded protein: CASSARTVNTAAYF.

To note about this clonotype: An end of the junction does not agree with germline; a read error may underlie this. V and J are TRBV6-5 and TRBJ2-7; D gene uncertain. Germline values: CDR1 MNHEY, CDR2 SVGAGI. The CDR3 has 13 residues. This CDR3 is CASSSITGTPLVF. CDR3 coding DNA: TGTGCCAGCAGTTCAATAACCGGCACTCCCTTGGTCTTC.

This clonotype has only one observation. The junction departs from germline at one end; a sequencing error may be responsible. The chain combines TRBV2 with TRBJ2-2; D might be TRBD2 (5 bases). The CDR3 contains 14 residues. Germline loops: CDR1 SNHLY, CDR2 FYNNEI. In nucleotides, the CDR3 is TGTGCCAGCAGCTTCGACACTGGTACCGGGGAGCAGTTTTTT. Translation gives CASSFDTGTGEQFF. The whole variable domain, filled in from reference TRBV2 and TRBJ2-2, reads EPEVTQTPSHQVTQMGQEVILRCVPISNHLYFYWYRQILGQKVEFLVSFYNNEISEKSEIFDDQFSVERPDGSNFTLKIRSTKLEDSAMYFCASSFDTGTGEQFFGEGSRLTVL.